This note documents a single TCR beta chain sequence. This record comes from a study of CD8 T cells in Susac syndrome. An input of about 0.5 to 1 ug of RNA was subjected to reverse transcription using random hexamers. Across 54 Vbeta and 13 Jbeta, TCR beta CDR3 was amplified with immunoSEQ multiplex PCR. Via MiXCR, TCRdb re-called the immunoSEQ multiplex PCR reads, giving one row per CDR3 protein. This repertoire shows 250,000 to 300,000 distinct CDR3 sequences, about 82% found once; its top ten account for approximately 0.2%. V dropped 0 bases and J dropped 4 bases, with 17 bases sitting between them. CDR3 length: 16 residues. Germline values: CDR1 SQVTM, CDR2 ANQGSEA. Sequencing of TCR beta covered CD8+ and CD4+ T cells obtained from blood. The multiple sclerosis control group was made up of treatment-naive patients with stable or active relapsing-remitting disease.

The sample comprised CD8+ T cells from PBMCs. The receptor was isolated from a human donor with multiple sclerosis. The V call is TRBV29-1, the J call TRBJ2-3, with D hard to call. The CDR3 sequence is CSVEDKTTRYADTQYF. In nucleotides, the CDR3 is TGCAGCGTTGAAGATAAGACAACGAGGTATGCAGATACGCAGTATTTT.